A selection of T cell receptor beta chains follows, all from one sample in a study of T-cell memory formation after mild COVID-19. TCRdb re-analysed the 5' RACE reads in MiXCR, keeping a single row per CDR3 protein. The table includes about 470,000 distinct CDR3 sequences, around 27% detected once. Sequencing was carried out using PBMCs or a T cell subset sorted from them (not recorded which). These receptors all stem from an adult woman who had mild COVID-19 (a few samples of this study predate the infection). Cell type and time point are not known. CDR3s include the opening cysteine and the closing phenylalanine or tryptophan. The order of the fields is J gene, clone size, V gene, CDR3 length, D gene, CDR3 protein, CDR3 DNA. The D gene is left open where the match is weak. The listing skips clone size in some rows; elsewhere it reads once, few, many or a size class.

j_gene: TRBJ1-6; abundance: .; v_gene: TRBV2; len: 16; d_gene: .; CDR3aa: CASSPTLSSYNSPLHF; CDR3nt: TGTGCCAGCAGTCCTACACTTAGCTCCTATAATTCACCCCTCCACTTT
j_gene: TRBJ2-1; abundance: .; v_gene: TRBV12-3/TRBV12-4; len: 14; d_gene: TRBD2; CDR3aa: CASSPLAGVGEQFF; CDR3nt: TGTGCCAGCAGTCCTCTCGCGGGAGTAGGTGAGCAGTTCTTC
j_gene: TRBJ2-2; abundance: .; v_gene: TRBV7-3; len: 15; d_gene: .; CDR3aa: CASSFSGEGTGELFF; CDR3nt: TGTGCCAGCAGTTTTTCGGGAGAAGGGACCGGGGAGCTGTTTTTT
j_gene: TRBJ2-4; abundance: .; v_gene: TRBV5-6; len: 15; d_gene: TRBD1; CDR3aa: CASSLALTGTNIQYF; CDR3nt: TGTGCCAGCAGCTTGGCCCTGACAGGGACAAACATTCAGTACTTC
j_gene: TRBJ2-1; abundance: few; v_gene: TRBV5-1; len: 18; d_gene: TRBD2; CDR3aa: CASSLAASGGPLRNEQFF; CDR3nt: TGCGCCAGCAGCCTCGCTGCTAGCGGGGGGCCGCTAAGGAATGAGCAGTTCTTC
j_gene: TRBJ2-7; abundance: .; v_gene: TRBV15; len: 15; d_gene: .; CDR3aa: CATSYTLDSSYEQYF; CDR3nt: TGTGCCACCAGCTACACCTTGGACAGCTCCTACGAGCAGTACTTC
j_gene: TRBJ2-7; abundance: .; v_gene: TRBV7-2; len: 14; d_gene: .; CDR3aa: CASSLIEGSYEQYF; CDR3nt: TGTGCCAGCAGCTTAATCGAGGGTTCCTACGAGCAGTACTTC
j_gene: TRBJ2-3; abundance: .; v_gene: TRBV5-1; len: 12; d_gene: .; CDR3aa: CASKQDMDTQYF; CDR3nt: TGCGCCAGCAAGCAAGACATGGATACGCAGTATTTT
j_gene: TRBJ1-6; abundance: .; v_gene: TRBV27; len: 14; d_gene: .; CDR3aa: CASRWDSYNSPLHF; CDR3nt: TGTGCCAGCAGATGGGACTCCTATAATTCACCCCTCCACTTT
j_gene: TRBJ1-1; abundance: .; v_gene: TRBV29-1; len: 14; d_gene: .; CDR3aa: CSVESGGGITEAFF; CDR3nt: TGCAGCGTTGAATCGGGGGGTGGGATAACTGAAGCTTTCTTT
j_gene: TRBJ2-7; abundance: .; v_gene: TRBV30; len: 13; d_gene: TRBD1; CDR3aa: CASGTDRPYEQYF; CDR3nt: TGTGCCTCCGGGACGGACAGGCCCTACGAGCAGTACTTC
j_gene: TRBJ2-7; abundance: few; v_gene: TRBV10-3; len: 15; d_gene: .; CDR3aa: CAISDSERGSYEQYF; CDR3nt: TGTGCCATCAGTGACTCAGAAAGAGGCTCCTACGAGCAGTACTTC
j_gene: TRBJ1-1; abundance: .; v_gene: TRBV19; len: 12; d_gene: .; CDR3aa: CASSTGITEAFF; CDR3nt: TGTGCCAGTAGTACAGGGATCACTGAAGCTTTCTTT
j_gene: TRBJ2-1; abundance: .; v_gene: TRBV5-1; len: 15; d_gene: .; CDR3aa: CASSLSEAVYNEQFF; CDR3nt: TGCGCCAGCAGCTTGTCGGAGGCGGTCTACAATGAGCAGTTCTTC
j_gene: TRBJ2-3; abundance: .; v_gene: TRBV7-6; len: 17; d_gene: TRBD2; CDR3aa: CASSGPSGGISTDTQYF; CDR3nt: TGTGCCAGCAGCGGTCCTAGCGGGGGAATTAGCACAGATACGCAGTATTTT
j_gene: TRBJ2-7; abundance: few; v_gene: TRBV5-6; len: 14; d_gene: .; CDR3aa: CASSWVRGENEQYF; CDR3nt: TGTGCCAGCAGCTGGGTCAGGGGGGAGAACGAGCAGTACTTC
j_gene: TRBJ2-7; abundance: .; v_gene: TRBV20-1; len: 15; d_gene: TRBD1; CDR3aa: CSASSTGTGGYEQYF; CDR3nt: TGCAGTGCTTCTTCCACCGGGACAGGGGGCTACGAGCAGTACTTC
j_gene: TRBJ2-7; abundance: .; v_gene: TRBV7-9; len: 16; d_gene: TRBD1; CDR3aa: CASSLAPGGETYEQYF; CDR3nt: TGTGCCAGCAGCTTGGCCCCAGGGGGAGAGACCTACGAGCAGTACTTC
j_gene: TRBJ1-1; abundance: few; v_gene: TRBV19; len: 11; d_gene: .; CDR3aa: CASMERGEAFF; CDR3nt: TGTGCCAGTATGGAAAGGGGTGAAGCTTTCTTT
j_gene: TRBJ1-3; abundance: .; v_gene: TRBV20-1; len: 16; d_gene: .; CDR3aa: CSAQLGAVNSGNTIYF; CDR3nt: TGCAGTGCCCAACTGGGCGCAGTGAACTCTGGAAACACCATATATTTT
j_gene: TRBJ2-2; abundance: few; v_gene: TRBV5-1; len: 16; d_gene: .; CDR3aa: CASSFRGTESNGELFF; CDR3nt: TGCGCCAGCAGCTTCCGCGGCACAGAGTCCAACGGGGAGCTGTTTTTT
j_gene: TRBJ1-1; abundance: .; v_gene: TRBV11-2; len: 14; d_gene: .; CDR3aa: CASSSRGGVTEAFF; CDR3nt: TGTGCCAGCAGCAGCAGGGGAGGAGTAACTGAAGCTTTCTTT
j_gene: TRBJ2-1; abundance: .; v_gene: TRBV12-3/TRBV12-4; len: 19; d_gene: .; CDR3aa: CASSFQPHRGAPFYNEQFF; CDR3nt: TGTGCCAGCAGTTTTCAACCCCACCGAGGGGCCCCCTTCTACAATGAGCAGTTCTTC
j_gene: TRBJ1-3; abundance: few; v_gene: TRBV7-6; len: 17; d_gene: .; CDR3aa: CASSLEGGQLSGNTIYF; CDR3nt: TGTGCCAGCAGCTTAGAAGGAGGACAGCTCTCTGGAAACACCATATATTTT
j_gene: TRBJ2-5; abundance: few; v_gene: TRBV7-6; len: 16; d_gene: TRBD1; CDR3aa: CASSSRTGGGGETQYF; CDR3nt: TGTGCCAGCAGCTCTAGGACAGGGGGCGGTGGAGAGACCCAGTACTTC
j_gene: TRBJ2-3; abundance: .; v_gene: TRBV7-8; len: 19; d_gene: TRBD1; CDR3aa: CASSLAWYMGTGGTDTQYF; CDR3nt: TGTGCCAGCAGCTTAGCCTGGTATATGGGGACAGGGGGCACAGATACGCAGTATTTT
j_gene: TRBJ2-1; abundance: .; v_gene: TRBV9; len: 16; d_gene: .; CDR3aa: CASSVVVREGYNEQFF; CDR3nt: TGTGCCAGCAGCGTAGTGGTCAGGGAAGGCTACAATGAGCAGTTCTTC
j_gene: TRBJ1-4; abundance: .; v_gene: TRBV9; len: 14; d_gene: .; CDR3aa: CASSVGTVNEKLFF; CDR3nt: TGTGCCAGCAGCGTAGGCACCGTTAATGAAAAACTGTTTTTT
j_gene: TRBJ2-7; abundance: few; v_gene: TRBV7-8; len: 17; d_gene: TRBD2; CDR3aa: CASSLGGLAGGLYEQYF; CDR3nt: TGTGCCAGCAGCTTAGGAGGACTAGCGGGGGGACTCTACGAGCAGTACTTC
j_gene: TRBJ2-1; abundance: many; v_gene: TRBV12-3/TRBV12-4; len: 17; d_gene: .; CDR3aa: CASSWSLATGSYNEQFF; CDR3nt: TGTGCCAGCAGTTGGTCCCTAGCGACAGGTTCCTACAATGAGCAGTTCTTC
j_gene: TRBJ1-4; abundance: few; v_gene: TRBV7-6; len: 13; d_gene: .; CDR3aa: CASSSQGGEKLFF; CDR3nt: TGTGCCAGCAGTTCCCAGGGAGGCGAAAAACTGTTTTTT
j_gene: TRBJ1-5; abundance: few; v_gene: TRBV20-1; len: 13; d_gene: .; CDR3aa: CSAKTTSNQPQHF; CDR3nt: TGCAGTGCTAAGACGACTAGCAATCAGCCCCAGCATTTT
j_gene: TRBJ2-7; abundance: many; v_gene: TRBV4-1; len: 13; d_gene: .; CDR3aa: CASSQDSSYEQYF; CDR3nt: TGCGCCAGCAGCCAAGACAGCTCCTACGAGCAGTACTTC
j_gene: TRBJ1-6; abundance: few; v_gene: TRBV3-1; len: 15; d_gene: .; CDR3aa: CASSQGQLGNSPLHF; CDR3nt: TGTGCCAGCAGCCAAGGGCAGCTCGGCAATTCACCCCTCCACTTT